One sample yielded the 3 T cell receptor beta chains listed below, sequenced in a study of blood T cell repertoires in COVID-19. Clones were read by immunoSEQ multiplex PCR, and TCRdb kept only the in-frame ones, dropping some. The data show more than 200,000 clones, about 88% seen once. The sample taken for sequencing was peripheral blood. The origin of the receptors is an older woman with COVID-19, enrolled during active disease.

The chain links TRBV7-9 to TRBJ1-2, with D possibly matching TRBD1 (5 bases). Germline V gives CDR1 SEHNR, CDR2 FQNEAQ (reference sequence). Trimming left V 5 bases short and J 4 bases short, with 17 bases between. The CDR3 contains 15 residues. CDR3 protein: CASSPSGGQGYGYTF. Written as DNA, the CDR3 is TGTGCCAGCAGCCCAAGCGGGGGTCAGGGCTATGGCTACACCTTC.

This sequence joins TRBV11-2 and TRBJ1-1; D is uncertain. The V gene lost 7 bases and the J gene lost 3 bases, with 12 bases spanning the gap. The germline V gene has CDR1 SGHAT and CDR2 FQNNGV. This CDR3 is 13 amino acids long. In DNA, the CDR3 is TGTGCCAGCAACCCACCGGGGTACACTGAAGCTTTCTTT. Protein product: CASNPPGYTEAFF.

The genes are TRBV27 and TRBJ2-1; TRBD2 aligns across 13 bases. J lost 4 bases, V lost 6 bases, and 9 bases had no gene match. The CDR3 totals 17 residues. In germline, CDR1 is MNHEY, CDR2 SMNVEV (reference sequence). In nucleotides, the CDR3 is TGTGCCAGCAGAACAGGACTAGCGGGAGCTCGGTACAATGAGCAGTTCTTC. Translating gives CASRTGLAGARYNEQFF.